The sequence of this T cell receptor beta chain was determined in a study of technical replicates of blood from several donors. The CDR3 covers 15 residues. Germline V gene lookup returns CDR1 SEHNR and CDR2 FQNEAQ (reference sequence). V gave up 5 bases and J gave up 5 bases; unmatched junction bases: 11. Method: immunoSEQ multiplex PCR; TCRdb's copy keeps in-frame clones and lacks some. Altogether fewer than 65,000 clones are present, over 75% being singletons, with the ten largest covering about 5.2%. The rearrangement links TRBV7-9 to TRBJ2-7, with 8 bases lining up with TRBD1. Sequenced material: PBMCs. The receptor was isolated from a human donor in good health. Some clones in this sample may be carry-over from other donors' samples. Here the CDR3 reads CASSPRTGFGNEQYF. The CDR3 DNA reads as TGTGCCAGCAGCCCGAGGACAGGGTTTGGTAACGAGCAGTACTTC.